The clone carrying this T cell receptor delta chain was observed a handful of times. Its target is unknown. A read error likely explains why the TCRdb protein, taken from a much larger clone, differs from this DNA's translation at residue 16; the protein shown is translated from the DNA. Flow sorting of PBMC yielded separate Vgamma9/Vdelta2+ and Vdelta2-negative gammadelta T cell populations for bulk repertoire analysis. The CDR3 totals 18 residues. CDR1 and CDR2 (germline): TSWWSYY, QGS. Each sorted gammadelta sample had TRG and TRD chains sequenced. TCRdb reanalyzed the multiplex PCR reads using CATT. The data hold around 86,000 delta-chain clones, with over 1.1% observed a single time. The source of the sample is a study of γδ T cells in repeated Plasmodium falciparum infection. Study summary: The natural-infection arm compared Malian children under seasonal malaria with matched Australian children.

Broader study findings: Repeated controlled infections reportedly drove waves of new clonotype selection in Vdelta2-negative, mostly Vdelta1+, gammadelta repertoires.

No call exists for the J gene, whereas the V gene is TRDV1; the tabulated D call, TRDD2, remains unverified against the DNA. The receptor was isolated from a pool of human donors (malaria-infected and uninfected, not separated). The sequenced sample consisted of gamma-delta T cells from blood. The CDR3 sequence is CALGGGLPTHERADKPIF. The CDR3 DNA sequence: TGTGCTCTTGGGGGGGGCCTTCCTACACATGAGCGGGCCGATAAACCCATCTTT.